Below are 23 T cell receptor beta chains sequenced from a single sample in a study of T cells in women clearing cervical HPV infection. Generated by immunoSEQ multiplex PCR, the TCRdb table keeps only in-frame clones and is missing some. This table lists more than 20,000 clones. Sequences were obtained from blood buffy coat. The receptors originated from a woman between 18 and 69 years old with a cervical HPV16 infection that either progressed to CIN3+ or cleared (not recorded which).

About this clone: With the read ending 3 residues before the CDR3 end, the germline J gene is used to fill in that end. The chain couples TRBV7-9 to TRBJ2-7; 8 bases line up with TRBD1. J lost 1 base, V lost 4 bases, and 6 bases had no gene match. Germline assignment: CDR1 SEHNR and CDR2 FQNEAQ (reference sequence). The CDR3 totals 15 residues. The CDR3 region is CASSSSGGPSYEQYF. Partial CDR3 DNA: TGTGCCAGCAGCTCTTCAGGGGGCCCTTCCTACGAG.

Comments on this clone: Sequencing ends 3 residues short of the CDR3 end; the germline J gene provides the rest. The V call is TRBV19, the J call TRBJ2-2; 7 bases map to TRBD1. Germline V lookup: CDR1 LNHDA, CDR2 SQIVND (reference sequence). The CDR3 consists of 14 residues. CDR3 region: CASSGTATNEKLFF. CDR3 DNA, as far as it was read: TGTGCCAGTAGTGGGACAGCAACTAATGAAAAG.

Note on this clone: The CDR3 extends 3 residues past the end of the read, so its final part is completed from the germline J gene. The chain employs TRBV19 and TRBJ1-4; 10 nucleotides line up with TRBD1. The J segment lost 1 base and the V segment lost 3 bases, leaving 2 bases of the junction unmatched. CDR1 LNHDA and CDR2 SQIVND come from the germline V gene (reference sequence). This CDR3 is 16 amino acids long. CDR3 amino acids: CASSIRTGGTNEKLFF. Incomplete CDR3 DNA: TGTGCCAGTAGTATCCGGACAGGGGGAACTAATGAAAAA.

As for this clone: With the read ending 3 residues before the CDR3 end, the germline J gene is used to fill in that end. Other DNA sequences in the sample encode the same CDR3. The chain is built from TRBV19 and TRBJ1-1, with a tentative D call TRBD1 (6 bases). Germline V gives CDR1 LNHDA, CDR2 SQIVND (reference sequence). The CDR3 covers 14 residues. V was trimmed by 3 bases and J by 0 bases, leaving 8 bases between them. The sequenced part of the CDR3 DNA is TGTGCCAGTAGTATCGGACAGATGAACACTGAA. This translates into CASSIGQMNTE. The CDR3 reads in full as CASSIGQMNTEAFF.

Concerning this clone: Read coverage stops 3 residues before the CDR3 terminus; the germline J gene supplies the remainder. V and J are TRBV9 and TRBJ2-3; D is possibly TRBD2 (6 bases). Germline V gene data show CDR1 as SGDLS and CDR2 as YYNGEE. V was trimmed by 4 bases and J by 2 bases, leaving 14 bases between them. The CDR3 sequence is 15 residues long. CDR3 sequence: CASSPLSGPTDTQYF. The DNA read from the CDR3 is TGTGCCAGCAGCCCACTTAGCGGACCCACAGATACG.

Remarks on this clone: The CDR3 end lies 3 residues beyond the end of the read and is filled in from the germline J gene. V usage is TRBV11-1 and J usage is TRBJ2-7; D call uncertain. Trimming removed 3 bases at V and 0 bases at J, with 9 bases between. This CDR3 contains 14 residues. Germline V gene data show CDR1 as SGHAT and CDR2 as FQDESV (reference sequence). The chain's CDR3 is CASSFRRFSYEQYF. CDR3 DNA (partial): TGTGCCAGCAGCTTCCGCAGGTTCTCCTACGAG.

The CDR3 is CSVGLSPYEQYF. The sequenced part of the CDR3 DNA is TGCAGCGTTGGGCTGAGTCCCTACGAG. V is TRBV29-1 and J is TRBJ2-7; D not certain. The CDR3 extends 3 residues past the end of the read, so its final part is completed from the germline J gene. Germline CDR1 and CDR2: SQVTM and ANQGSEA. The CDR3 covers 12 residues. The ends were cut back, 4 bases at V and 2 bases at J, with 9 bases in the middle.

CDR3 DNA, as far as it was read: TGTGCCAGCAGCTTAGGACTAGGTAGCACAGATACG. It translates to CASSLGLGSTDT. The whole CDR3 sequence reads CASSLGLGSTDTQYF. The J gene is TRBJ2-3, the V gene TRBV7-6; perhaps TRBD2 as D (6 bases). The read comes to an end 3 residues before the CDR3 does, leaving the germline J gene to fill in the end. Germline lookup yields CDR1 SGHVS and CDR2 FNYEAQ. V lost 1 base to trimming and J lost 0 bases, with 8 bases between them. The CDR3 runs to 15 residues. The full variable domain, in which reference TRBV7-6 and TRBJ2-3 provide the parts outside the CDR3, is GAGVSQSPRYKVTKRGQDVALRCDPISGHVSLYWYRQALGQGPEFLTYFNYEAQQDKSGLPNDRFSAERPEGSISTLTIQRTEQRDSAMYRCASSLGLGSTDTQYFGPGTRLTVL.

On this clone itself: The CDR3 extends 3 residues past the end of the read, so its final part is completed from the germline J gene. V and J are TRBV14 and TRBJ1-1, with 8 bases identical to TRBD1. CDR1 SGHDN and CDR2 FVKESK come from the germline V gene. After removal of 5 bases from V and 5 bases from J, the junction contained 4 bases not matched to a gene. This CDR3 is built from 13 residues. This CDR3 is CASSAQGVTEAFF. The CDR3 DNA, read in part, is TGTGCCAGCAGCGCACAGGGGGTGACTGAA.

Worth noting for this clone: The read comes to an end 3 residues before the CDR3 does, leaving the germline J gene to fill in the end. J is TRBJ1-2 and V is TRBV5-1; 10 positions agree with TRBD1. The ends lost 4 bases at V and 2 bases at J; junction bases unmatched: 5. Per germline, CDR1 SGHRS and CDR2 YFSETQ. The CDR3 has 15 residues. The sequenced CDR3 bases are TGCGCCAGCAGCAAGGAGGGACAGGGGAACTATGGC. Amino acid sequence: CASSKEGQGNYG. Given in full, the CDR3 is CASSKEGQGNYGYTF.

Incomplete CDR3 DNA: TGTGCCAGCAGCGTAGTGGTAGCGGGGGGGATCGAGACG. Translation gives CASSVVVAGGIET. Given in full, the CDR3 is CASSVVVAGGIETQYF. This chain connects TRBV9 to TRBJ2-3, with 11 bases lining up with TRBD2. Coverage ceases 3 residues before the CDR3 finishes, and the germline J gene fills in the end. The CDR3 contains 16 residues. From germline, CDR1 is SGDLS and CDR2 YYNGEE.

As regards this clone: The DNA ends 3 residues before the CDR3 does, and the rest of the CDR3 is filled in from the germline J gene. V is TRBV5-5 and J is TRBJ2-7; TRBD1 matches at 7 bases. The V segment lost 0 bases and the J segment 3 bases; nucleotides outside the gene matches: 6. The CDR3 spans 15 residues. CDR1 and CDR2 (germline): SGHKS, YYEKEE (reference sequence). This CDR3 reads CASSLEGDSFYEQYF. The CDR3 DNA, read in part, is TGTGCCAGCAGCTTGGAAGGGGACAGCTTCTACGAG.

Note on this clone: The read ends 3 residues shy of where the CDR3 ends; the end is completed using the germline J gene. The chain carries TRBV10-3 and TRBJ1-1; D is uncertain. V lost 0 bases, J lost 5 bases, and 16 bases lay in between. The CDR3 is 16 amino acids. Germline values: CDR1 ENHRY, CDR2 SYGVKD. The CDR3: CAISESDGVRRTEAFF. The part of the CDR3 DNA that was read is TGTGCCATCAGTGAGTCGGACGGGGTAAGGAGGACTGAA.

As concerns this clone: Read data end 3 residues before the CDR3 end; the end is taken from the germline J gene. The chain links TRBV12-3 or TRBV12-4 to TRBJ2-3; 8 nucleotides match TRBD1. This CDR3 region has 17 residues. V dropped 0 bases and J dropped 1; count of bases not matched to a gene: 6. Here the CDR3 reads CASSLATPTGGTDTQYF. The sequenced part of the CDR3 DNA is TGTGCCAGCAGTTTAGCGACGCCGACAGGGGGCACAGATACG.

Note on this clone: Read sequence stops 3 residues before the CDR3 end, and the germline J gene provides the missing end. The rearrangement links TRBV7-2 to TRBJ1-5; TRBD1 aligns across 7 bases. The J segment lost 3 bases and the V segment lost 1 base, leaving 3 bases of the junction unmatched. The germline V gene has CDR1 SGHTA and CDR2 FQGNSA. The CDR3 has 15 residues. The part of the CDR3 DNA that was read is TGTGCCAGCAGCTTAGGGACAGGTCTCAATCAGCCC. Its translation is CASSLGTGLNQP. The full-length CDR3 reads as CASSLGTGLNQPQHF.

Notes on this clone: At one boundary the junction diverges from the germline segment, which might be a read error. The CDR3 end falls 3 residues outside the read, so it is completed with the germline J gene. Different DNA sequences within this sample yield the same CDR3. The rearrangement joins TRBV7-2 to TRBJ1-3, with D perhaps matching TRBD1 (5 bases). The germline V gene encodes CDR1 SGHTA and CDR2 FQGNSA. The CDR3 length is 13 residues. The CDR3 here is CASSLAGANTIYF. The sequenced CDR3 bases are TGTGCCAGCAGCTTAGCAGGGGCCAACACA.

Here the CDR3 reads CASSMQGATSYEQYF. The sequenced part of the CDR3 DNA is TGTGCCAGTAGTATGCAGGGGGCCACATCCTACGAG. This chain joins TRBV19 and TRBJ2-7; 8 bases are shared with TRBD1. The observed sequence ends 3 residues before the CDR3 terminus, with the missing tail filled in from the germline J gene. CDR1 is LNHDA and CDR2 is SQIVND in the germline V gene (reference sequence). V shed 3 bases and J 1 base; nucleotides not matched to a gene: 5. The length of the CDR3 is 15 residues.

Details on this clone: A junction boundary mismatches the germline segment, possibly from a read error. The CDR3 end lies 3 residues beyond the end of the read and is filled in from the germline J gene. Other DNA sequences in the sample encode the same CDR3. V is TRBV19 and J is TRBJ1-3; 8 bases fit TRBD1. Germline V gene lookup returns CDR1 LNHDA and CDR2 SQIVND (reference sequence). The length of the CDR3 is 13 residues. The covered CDR3 bases are TGTGCCAGTAGCGGGACAGGCGGGGACACG. Translated, it gives CASSGTGGDT. The full CDR3 reads CASSGTGGDTIYF.

A remark on this clone: A junction end diverges from the germline sequence, so it may reflect a read error. The CDR3 extends 3 residues past the end of the read, so its final part is completed from the germline J gene. The rearrangement links TRBV4-2 to TRBJ2-5, with D perhaps TRBD1 or TRBD2 (6 bases each). CDR3 size: 17 residues. CDR1 and CDR2 (germline): LGHNA, YNFKEQ. Incomplete CDR3 DNA: TGCGCCAGCAGCCAAGAAAGGAGGGGGACCCTCCAAGAGACC. Its protein is CASSQERRGTLQET. In full, the CDR3 reads CASSQERRGTLQETQYF.

Remarks on this clone: The read comes to an end 3 residues before the CDR3 does, leaving the germline J gene to fill in the end. The chain links TRBV4-1 to TRBJ2-5; D might be TRBD1 (6 bases). Trimming left V 4 bases short and J 5 bases short, with 20 bases between. Germline V gives CDR1 MGHRA, CDR2 YSYEKL. The CDR3 consists of 16 residues. The part of the CDR3 DNA that was read is TGCGCCAGCAGCCCACCTGAGGGGGAAGTCCAGGAGACC. Protein: CASSPPEGEVQET. The entire CDR3 reads CASSPPEGEVQETQYF.

Details on this clone: The read comes to an end 3 residues before the CDR3 does, leaving the germline J gene to fill in the end. This chain uses TRBV30 with TRBJ2-7; D uncertain. CDR1 and CDR2 from the germline V gene are GTSNPN and SVGIG (reference sequence). The CDR3 spans 11 residues. V gave up 3 bases and J gave up 2 bases, with 5 bases separating them. CDR3 DNA, as far as it was read: TGTGCCTGGAGCCTACCCTACGAG. It translates to CAWSLPYE. The CDR3 as a whole reads CAWSLPYEQYF.

Concerning this clone itself: A read error may produce the germline difference seen at one junction end. Coverage ceases 3 residues before the CDR3 finishes, and the germline J gene fills in the end. J is TRBJ2-5 and V is TRBV7-9; D gene uncertain. CDR1 and CDR2 (germline): SEHNR, FQNEAQ (reference sequence). The CDR3 is 12 amino acids. CDR3 bases read: TGTTCCAGCAGCTTGATAGTAGAGACC. Amino acid sequence: CSSSLIVET. The CDR3 in full is CSSSLIVETQYF.

Of note for this clone: One end of the junction fails to match germline, which may point to a read error. Read data end 3 residues before the CDR3 end; the end is taken from the germline J gene. V and J are TRBV4-2 and TRBJ2-2; D is uncertain. The CDR3 contains 14 residues. CDR1 is LGHNA, CDR2 YNFKEQ, per germline. The covered CDR3 bases are TGCGCCAGCAGCCAAGGAGTCGGGACCGGGGAG. It translates to CASSQGVGTGE. The full CDR3 protein is CASSQGVGTGELFF.